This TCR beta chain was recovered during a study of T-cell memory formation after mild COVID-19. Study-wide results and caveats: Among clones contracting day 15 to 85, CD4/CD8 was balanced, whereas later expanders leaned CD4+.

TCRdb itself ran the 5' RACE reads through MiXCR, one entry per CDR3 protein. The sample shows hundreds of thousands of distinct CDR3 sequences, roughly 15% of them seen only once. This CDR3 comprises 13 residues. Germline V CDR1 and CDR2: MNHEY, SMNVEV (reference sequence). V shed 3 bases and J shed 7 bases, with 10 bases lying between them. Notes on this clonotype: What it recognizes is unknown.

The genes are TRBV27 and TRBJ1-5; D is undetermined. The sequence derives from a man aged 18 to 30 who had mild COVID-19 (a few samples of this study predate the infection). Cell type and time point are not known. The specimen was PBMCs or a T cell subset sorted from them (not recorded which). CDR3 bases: TGTGCCAGCAGTTTGGCCTTCGGCCAGCCCCAGCATTTT. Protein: CASSLAFGQPQHF.